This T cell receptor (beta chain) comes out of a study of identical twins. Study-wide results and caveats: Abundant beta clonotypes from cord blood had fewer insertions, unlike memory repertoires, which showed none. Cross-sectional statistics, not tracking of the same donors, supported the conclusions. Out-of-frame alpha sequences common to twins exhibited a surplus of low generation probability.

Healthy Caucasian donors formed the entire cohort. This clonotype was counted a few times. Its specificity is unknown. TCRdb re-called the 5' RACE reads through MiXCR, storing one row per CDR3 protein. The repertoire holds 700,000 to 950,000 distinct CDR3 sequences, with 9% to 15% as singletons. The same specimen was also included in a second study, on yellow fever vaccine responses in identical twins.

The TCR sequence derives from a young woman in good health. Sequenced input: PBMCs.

CDR3 sequence reads: CASSRRGSGNTIYF. In DNA form, the CDR3 reads TGTGCCAGCAGCCGCCGGGGCTCTGGAAACACCATATATTTT. V and J are TRBV7-9 and TRBJ1-3; D uncertain. The length of the CDR3 is 14 residues. Germline V CDR1 and CDR2: SEHNR, FQNEAQ (reference sequence). Trimming pared 5 bases from V and 0 bases from J, leaving 8 bases between.